A single sample gave rise to the 12 T cell receptor beta chains below, sequenced in a study of cytomegalovirus exposure and HLA in healthy donors. PCR was performed using 60 Vbeta and 13 Jbeta primers. Sequencing used immunoSEQ multiplex PCR; TCRdb keeps in-frame clones, though not all of them. The data contain roughly 130,000 clones, around 82% of them singletons. Input material: PBMCs. These receptors originate from a male donor in good health and CMV-seropositive.

V usage is TRBV27 and J usage is TRBJ2-7; maybe TRBD1 (6 bases). CDR1 and CDR2 (germline): MNHEY, SMNVEV (reference sequence). V lost 6 bases and J lost 2, with 11 bases in between. The CDR3 spans 13 residues. The CDR3 bases are TGTGCCAGCAGGCGCAGGGGCACCTACGAGCAGTACTTC. Translated: CASRRRGTYEQYF.

The chain combines TRBV9 with TRBJ2-2; D is ambiguous. Germline CDR1 and CDR2: SGDLS and YYNGEE. The CDR3 sequence is 14 residues long. Trimming removed 0 bases from V and 7 bases from J, with 10 bases in between. This CDR3 is CASSVALGIGELFF. Written as DNA, the CDR3 is TGTGCCAGCAGCGTAGCCCTAGGTATCGGGGAGCTGTTTTTT.

The CDR3 nucleotides are TGTGCCAGCAGCTGGACAGGGTCCACTGAAGCTTTCTTT. Translated, it gives CASSWTGSTEAFF. This chain joins TRBV7-8 and TRBJ1-1, with 8 positions matching TRBD1. V shed 4 bases, J shed 4 bases, and the junction held 2 bases outside the gene matches. CDR1 is SGHVS, CDR2 FQNEAQ, per germline. There are 13 residues in the CDR3. Using reference TRBV7-8 and TRBJ1-1 for the parts outside the CDR3, the full variable domain is GAGVSQSPRYKVAKRGQDVALRCDPISGHVSLFWYQQALGQGPEFLTYFQNEAQLDKSGLPSDRFFAERPEGSVSTLKIQRTQQEDSAVYLCASSWTGSTEAFFGQGTRLTVV.

The chain carries TRBV11-2 and TRBJ2-5; TRBD1 matches at 9 bases. The germline V gene encodes CDR1 SGHAT and CDR2 FQNNGV. The CDR3 runs to 15 residues. Germline trimming cut 3 bases from V and 2 bases from J; bases unmatched to any gene: 4. In DNA form, the CDR3 reads TGTGCCAGCAGCTTCCCGGGACAGGGACAAGAGACCCAGTACTTC. It codes for CASSFPGQGQETQYF.

This chain connects TRBV11-1 to TRBJ2-3; weak D call: TRBD1 (6 bases). This CDR3 is 13 amino acids long. The ends were cut back, 5 bases at V and 3 bases at J, with 9 bases in the middle. The germline V gene has CDR1 SGHAT and CDR2 FQDESV (reference sequence). DNA of the CDR3: TGTGCCAGCAGCGCCGGACAGACAGATACGCAGTATTTT. As protein: CASSAGQTDTQYF. Drawing the rest from reference TRBV11-1 and TRBJ2-3, the complete variable domain is EAEVAQSPRYKITEKSQAVAFWCDPISGHATLYWYRQILGQGPELLVQFQDESVVDDSQLPKDRFSAERLKGVDSTLKIQPAELGDSAMYLCASSAGQTDTQYFGPGTRLTVL.

CDR3 coding DNA: TGTGCCAGTAGTATAGTGAGGGGCGGGGGTCGGGAGACCCAGTACTTC. It yields the protein CASSIVRGGGRETQYF. The J gene is TRBJ2-5, the V gene TRBV19, with 7 bases aligning to TRBD2. The ends lost 1 base at V and 5 bases at J; junction bases unmatched: 10. The CDR3 length is 16 residues. Germline CDR1 LNHDA, CDR2 SQIVND (reference sequence).

J is TRBJ2-7 and V is TRBV4-3; D is possibly TRBD1 (6 bases). The CDR3 spans 11 residues. Trimming left V 4 bases short and J 12 bases short, with 13 bases between. Germline V gives CDR1 LGHNA, CDR2 YSLEER. CDR3 protein: CASSPVTGPYF. The CDR3 nucleotides are TGCGCCAGCAGCCCCGTGACAGGTCCGTACTTC.

The chain recombines TRBV28 with TRBJ2-7; TRBD2 agrees at 10 bases. With 4 bases clipped from V and 3 bases from J, the junction kept 6 bases outside the gene matches. CDR3 length: 15 amino acids. Per germline, CDR1 MDHEN and CDR2 SYDVKM. The CDR3 loop reads CASSSTPSGGYEQYF. The DNA of the CDR3 is TGTGCCAGCAGTTCTACCCCTAGCGGGGGCTACGAGCAGTACTTC.

This chain connects TRBV19 to TRBJ1-2; D perhaps matches TRBD1 (5 bases). V was cut by 1 base and J by 4 bases, with 13 bases left in between. The germline CDR1 and CDR2 sequences are LNHDA and SQIVND (reference sequence). The CDR3 consists of 15 residues. DNA of the CDR3: TGTGCCAGTAGTATAGCTGCCGAAGGGGTCTATGGCTACACCTTC. Its translation is CASSIAAEGVYGYTF. Combining the CDR3 with reference TRBV19 and TRBJ1-2 gives the whole variable domain DGGITQSPKYLFRKEGQNVTLSCEQNLNHDAMYWYRQDPGQGLRLIYYSQIVNDFQKGDIAEGYSVSREKKESFPLTVTSAQKNPTAFYLCASSIAAEGVYGYTFGSGTRLTVV.

This CDR3 reads CATSNHKKGTGQFF. CDR3 coding DNA: TGTGCCACCAGCAACCACAAGAAGGGTACAGGCCAGTTCTTC. The genes are TRBV15 and TRBJ2-1; D may be TRBD1 (5 bases). CDR3 length equals 14 residues. V lost 4 bases to trimming and J lost 13 bases, with 20 bases between them. Germline CDR1 is LNHNV and CDR2 is YYDKDF (reference sequence).

The rearrangement joins TRBV27 to TRBJ2-1; 9 bases align to TRBD2. Germline trimming cut 6 bases from V and 2 bases from J; bases unmatched to any gene: 8. The length of the CDR3 is 16 residues. Germline V lookup: CDR1 MNHEY, CDR2 SMNVEV (reference sequence). This chain's CDR3 is CASSKRGGRAYNEQFF. The CDR3 coding sequence is TGTGCCAGCAGCAAACGGGGCGGGAGGGCCTACAATGAGCAGTTCTTC.

The chain links TRBV6-1 to TRBJ1-2, with 7 bases lining up with TRBD1. The germline V gene has CDR1 MNHNS and CDR2 SASEGT. Trimming at V came to 6 bases and at J to 8 bases, leaving 9 bases not matched to a gene. This CDR3 contains 13 residues. CDR3 sequence reads: CASRETGTRGYTF. The DNA of the CDR3 is TGTGCCAGCAGGGAGACAGGGACACGCGGCTACACCTTC.